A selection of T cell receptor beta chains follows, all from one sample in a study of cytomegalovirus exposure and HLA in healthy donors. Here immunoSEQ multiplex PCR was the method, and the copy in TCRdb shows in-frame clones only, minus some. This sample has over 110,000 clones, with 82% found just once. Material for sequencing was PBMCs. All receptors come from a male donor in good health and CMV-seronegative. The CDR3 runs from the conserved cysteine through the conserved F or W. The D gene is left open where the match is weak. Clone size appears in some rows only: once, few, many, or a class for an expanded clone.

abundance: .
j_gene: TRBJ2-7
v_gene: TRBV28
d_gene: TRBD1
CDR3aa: CASLGRQGSYEQYF
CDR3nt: TGTGCCAGCCTGGGAAGACAGGGGAGCTACGAGCAGTACTTC

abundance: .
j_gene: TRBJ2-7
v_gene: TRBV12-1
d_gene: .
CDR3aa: CASSSYDSETYEQYF
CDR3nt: TGTGCCAGCAGCTCGTATGACAGCGAAACCTACGAGCAGTACTTC

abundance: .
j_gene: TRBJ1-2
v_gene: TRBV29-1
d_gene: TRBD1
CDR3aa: CSVGGQGNGYTF
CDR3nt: TGCAGCGTTGGGGGACAGGGGAATGGCTACACCTTC

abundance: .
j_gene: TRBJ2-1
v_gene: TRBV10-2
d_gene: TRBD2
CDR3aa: CASGGSGTSGRDNEQFF
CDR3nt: TGCGCCAGCGGGGGTTCCGGGACTAGCGGGAGGGACAATGAGCAGTTCTTC

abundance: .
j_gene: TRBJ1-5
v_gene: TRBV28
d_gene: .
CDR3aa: CASSFAGTDQPQHF
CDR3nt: TGTGCCAGCAGTTTTGCAGGTACTGATCAGCCCCAGCATTTT

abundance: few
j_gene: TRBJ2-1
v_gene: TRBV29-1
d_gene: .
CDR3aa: CSVGSGEGGEQFF
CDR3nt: TGCAGCGTTGGCTCTGGAGAGGGCGGTGAGCAGTTCTTC

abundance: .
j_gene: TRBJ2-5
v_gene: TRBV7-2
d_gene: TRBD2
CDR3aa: CASSWSGGGETQYF
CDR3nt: TGTGCCAGCAGCTGGTCGGGAGGCGGGGAGACCCAGTACTTC

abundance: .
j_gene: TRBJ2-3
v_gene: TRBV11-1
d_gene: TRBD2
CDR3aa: CASSLGGRDTDTQYF
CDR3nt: TGTGCCAGCAGCTTAGGAGGGAGGGACACAGATACGCAGTATTTT

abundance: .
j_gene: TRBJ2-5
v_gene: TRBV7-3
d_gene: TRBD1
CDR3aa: CASSTRQGEETQYF
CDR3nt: TGTGCCAGCAGCACCCGACAGGGAGAAGAGACCCAGTACTTC

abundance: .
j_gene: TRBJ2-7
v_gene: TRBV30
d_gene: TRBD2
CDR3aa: CAWNGKTSGRHSYEQYF
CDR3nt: TGTGCCTGGAACGGGAAAACTAGCGGGAGGCACTCCTACGAGCAGTACTTC

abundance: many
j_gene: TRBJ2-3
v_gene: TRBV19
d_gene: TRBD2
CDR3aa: CASSIGTSVTDTQYF
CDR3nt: TGTGCCAGTAGTATAGGGACTAGCGTGACAGATACGCAGTATTTT

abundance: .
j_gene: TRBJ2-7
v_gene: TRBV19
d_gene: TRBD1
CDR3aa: CASLGTGAYEQYF
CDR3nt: TGTGCCAGTCTGGGGACAGGAGCCTACGAGCAGTACTTC

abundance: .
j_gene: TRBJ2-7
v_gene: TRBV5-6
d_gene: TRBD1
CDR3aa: CASSLRQGPYQQYF
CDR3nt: TGTGCCAGCAGCTTGCGACAGGGACCCTACCAGCAGTACTTC

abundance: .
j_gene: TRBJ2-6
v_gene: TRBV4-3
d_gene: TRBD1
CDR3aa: CASSQETGLYSGANVLTF
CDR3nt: TGCGCCAGCAGCCAAGAGACAGGGTTATACTCTGGGGCCAACGTCCTGACTTTC

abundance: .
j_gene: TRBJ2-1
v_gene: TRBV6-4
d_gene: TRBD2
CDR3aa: CASSDSGTSTYNEQFF
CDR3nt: TGTGCCAGCAGTGACTCAGGGACTAGCACCTACAATGAGCAGTTCTTC

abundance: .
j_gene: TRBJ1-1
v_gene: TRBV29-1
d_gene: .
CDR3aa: CSAVAAMNTEAFF
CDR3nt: TGCAGCGCAGTTGCGGCCATGAACACTGAAGCTTTCTTT

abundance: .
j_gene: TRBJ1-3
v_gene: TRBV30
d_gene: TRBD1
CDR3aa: CAWGTGENTIYF
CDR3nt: TGTGCCTGGGGGACAGGGGAAAACACCATATATTTT

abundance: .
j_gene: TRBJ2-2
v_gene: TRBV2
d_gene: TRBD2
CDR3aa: CASTWTSGRTGELFF
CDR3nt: TGTGCCAGCACGTGGACTAGCGGGAGGACCGGGGAGCTGTTTTTT

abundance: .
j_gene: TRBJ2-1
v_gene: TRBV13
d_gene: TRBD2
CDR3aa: CASSFQREINEQFF
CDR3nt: TGTGCCAGCAGCTTCCAGCGGGAGATCAATGAGCAGTTCTTC

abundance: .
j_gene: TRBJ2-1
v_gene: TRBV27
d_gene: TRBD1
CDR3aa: CASSHGTGNEQFF
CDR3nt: TGTGCCAGCAGCCACGGGACAGGCAATGAGCAGTTCTTC

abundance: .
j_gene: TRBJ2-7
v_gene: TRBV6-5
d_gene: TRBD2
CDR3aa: CASSYGLAVYEQYF
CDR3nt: TGTGCCAGCAGTTACGGGCTAGCGGTTTACGAGCAGTACTTC

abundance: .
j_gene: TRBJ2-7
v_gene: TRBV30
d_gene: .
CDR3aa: CAWSRKQGYEQYF
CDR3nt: TGTGCCTGGAGTCGCAAGCAGGGGTACGAGCAGTACTTC

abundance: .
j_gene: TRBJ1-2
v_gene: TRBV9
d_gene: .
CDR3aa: CASSVAGCGYTF
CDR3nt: TGTGCCAGCAGCGTGGCAGGTTGTGGCTACACCTTC

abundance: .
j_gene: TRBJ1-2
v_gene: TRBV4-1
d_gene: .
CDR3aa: CASSHPKDTTRGDIYGYTF
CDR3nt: TGCGCCAGCAGCCACCCGAAAGACACGACCAGGGGCGATATCTATGGCTACACCTTC

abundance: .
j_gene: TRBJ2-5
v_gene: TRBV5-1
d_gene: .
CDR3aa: CASSLGQTNFQETQYF
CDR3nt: TGCGCCAGCAGCTTGGGACAAACGAACTTCCAAGAGACCCAGTACTTC

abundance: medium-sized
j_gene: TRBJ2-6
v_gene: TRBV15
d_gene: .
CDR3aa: CATSRDRGSGANVLTF
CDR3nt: TGTGCCACCAGCAGAGATCGGGGCTCTGGGGCCAACGTCCTGACTTTC

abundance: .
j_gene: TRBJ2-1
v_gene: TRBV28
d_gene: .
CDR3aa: CASSLQGNEQFF
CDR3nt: TGTGCCAGCAGTTTACAGGGCAATGAGCAGTTCTTC

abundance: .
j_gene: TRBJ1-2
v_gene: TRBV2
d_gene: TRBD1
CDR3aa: CASSEARTGGGYTF
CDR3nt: TGTGCCAGCAGTGAAGCCCGGACAGGGGGCGGCTACACCTTC

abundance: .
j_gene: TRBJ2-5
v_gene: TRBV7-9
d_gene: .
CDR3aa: CASSPGETQYF
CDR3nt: TGTGCCAGCTCCCCCGGGGAGACCCAGTACTTC

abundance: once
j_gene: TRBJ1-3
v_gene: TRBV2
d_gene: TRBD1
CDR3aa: CASSVDRGPGNTIYF
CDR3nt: TGTGCCAGCAGTGTGGACAGGGGGCCTGGAAACACCATATATTTT

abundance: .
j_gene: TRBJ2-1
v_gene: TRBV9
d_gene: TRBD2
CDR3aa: CASSVTPAPGLGALGQFF
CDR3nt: TGTGCCAGCAGCGTAACTCCCGCGCCGGGACTAGGGGCTTTGGGGCAGTTCTTC

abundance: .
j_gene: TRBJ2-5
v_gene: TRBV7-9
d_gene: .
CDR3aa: CASSPGGTQYF
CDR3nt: TGTGCCAGCAGCCCCGGGGGGACCCAGTACTTC

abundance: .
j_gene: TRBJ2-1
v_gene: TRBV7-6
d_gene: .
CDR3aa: CASSLVYSNEQFF
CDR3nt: TGTGCCAGCAGCTTAGTTTATAGCAATGAGCAGTTCTTC

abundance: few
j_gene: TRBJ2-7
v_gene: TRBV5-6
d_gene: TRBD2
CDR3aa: CASSSGLAPYEQYF
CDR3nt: TGTGCCAGCAGCTCCGGACTAGCGCCCTACGAGCAGTACTTC

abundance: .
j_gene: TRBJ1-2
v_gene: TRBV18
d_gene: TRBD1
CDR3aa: CASSPRPDRVYGYTF
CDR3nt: TGTGCCAGCTCACCCCGGCCGGACAGGGTATATGGCTACACCTTC

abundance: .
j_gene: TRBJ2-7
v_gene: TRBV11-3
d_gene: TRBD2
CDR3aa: CASSLGSGSEQYF
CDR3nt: TGTGCCAGCAGCTTAGGTAGCGGGTCCGAGCAGTACTTC